These 22 T cell receptor beta chains were all obtained from the same sample, sequenced in a study of PD-1 blockade in classical Hodgkin lymphoma (dated by TCRdb to about 2020). Library preparation employed the immunoSEQ multiplex PCR assay. Drawn from immuneACCESS, this table holds only the in-frame rearrangements with V and J called that TCRdb kept. Clones are partly lost; checked studies trace under half to an unresolved V gene and leave the rest unexplained. This sample has about 10,000 clones in its table, and over 70% of those were observed once. Roughly a tenth of the sample is taken by the ten largest. The time point label of this sample denotes: cycle 1 day 1 (C1D1), immediately before nivolumab initiation. Every trial patient had relapsed following autologous stem cell transplantation, and prior brentuximab vedotin exposure was what differed among cohorts A, B and C. The sample was peripheral blood mononuclear cells (PBMCs), taken at baseline. The receptor source for this set is a human donor with classical Hodgkin lymphoma.

This clone has only a few counts. The chain recombines TRBV5-1 with TRBJ2-1; tentative D call: TRBD1 (7 bases). Germline-derived CDR1 and CDR2 are SGHRS and YFSETQ. The CDR3 loop spans 15 amino acids. Trimming removed 4 bases from V and 0 bases from J, with 11 bases in between. CDR3 in DNA: TGCGCCAGCAGCACTCAGGGGGGCTCCTACAATGAGCAGTTCTTC. As protein: CASSTQGGSYNEQFF.

The chain uses TRBV5-4 and TRBJ2-3, with TRBD1 as a possible D gene (5 bases). Germline assignment: CDR1 SGHNT and CDR2 YYREEE (reference sequence). The length of the CDR3 is 13 residues. The ends were cut back, 1 base at V and 3 bases at J, with 6 bases in the middle. CDR3 loop: CASSLPGTDTQYF. The CDR3 region has the DNA TGTGCCAGCAGCTTGCCAGGGACAGATACGCAGTATTTT.

The J gene is TRBJ1-3, the V gene TRBV9; TRBD1 is a possible D gene (5 bases). The CDR3 extends over 16 amino acids. CDR1 and CDR2 from the germline V gene are SGDLS and YYNGEE. The V gene lost 2 bases and the J gene lost 0 bases, with 12 bases spanning the gap. The CDR3 is CASSVRGDPSGNTIYF. The CDR3 nucleotides read TGTGCCAGCAGCGTGAGGGGTGACCCCTCTGGAAACACCATATATTTT.

The rearrangement joins TRBV7-3 to TRBJ2-2; D unresolved. The germline V gene encodes CDR1 SGHTA and CDR2 FQGTGA. The CDR3 length is 11 residues. V was pared by 5 bases and J by 4 bases, with 2 bases between. This chain's CDR3 is CASSLTGELFF. CDR3 DNA: TGTGCCAGCAGCCTCACCGGGGAGCTGTTTTTT.

The chain links TRBV5-1 to TRBJ2-7, with TRBD1 identical over 11 bases. CDR1 is SGHRS and CDR2 is YFSETQ in the germline V gene. Trimming removed 4 bases from V and 6 bases from J; junction bases left unmatched: 3. The CDR3 is made up of 13 amino acids. Here the CDR3 DNA reads TGCGCCAGCAGCAGCGGACAGGGGGCCGAGCAGTACTTC. Translated: CASSSGQGAEQYF.

This chain connects TRBV29-1 to TRBJ1-4; 8 nucleotides align to TRBD1. Germline-derived CDR1 and CDR2 are SQVTM and ANQGSEA. After removal of 6 bases from V and 8 bases from J, the junction contained 5 bases not matched to a gene. This CDR3 is built from 12 residues. CDR3 amino acids: CSVRQGREKLFF. The CDR3 DNA reads TGCAGCGTAAGACAGGGGCGGGAAAAACTGTTTTTT. The variable domain in full, with the rest retrieved from reference TRBV29-1 and TRBJ1-4, is SAVISQKPSRDICQRGTSLTIQCQVDSQVTMMFWYRQQPGQSLTLIATANQGSEATYESGFVIDKFPISRPNLTFSTLTVSNMSPEDSSIYLCSVRQGREKLFFGSGTQLSVL.

The J gene is TRBJ1-4, the V gene TRBV5-1; 12 nucleotides align to TRBD1. CDR1 is SGHRS, CDR2 YFSETQ, per germline. This CDR3 is 15 amino acids long. The V segment lost 0 bases and the J segment 7 bases; nucleotides outside the gene matches: 1. CDR3: CASSLGDRGPEKLFF. Here the CDR3 DNA reads TGCGCCAGCAGCTTGGGGGACAGGGGGCCTGAAAAACTGTTTTTT. Based on the CDR3 plus reference TRBV5-1 and TRBJ1-4, the full variable domain is KAGVTQTPRYLIKTRGQQVTLSCSPISGHRSVSWYQQTPGQGLQFLFEYFSETQRNKGNFPGRFSGRQFSNSRSEMNVSTLELGDSALYLCASSLGDRGPEKLFFGSGTQLSVL.

This rearrangement joins TRBV28 to TRBJ2-1, with 8 bases aligning to TRBD1. The CDR3 is made up of 16 amino acids. Germline loops: CDR1 MDHEN, CDR2 SYDVKM. V shed 3 bases, J shed 7 bases, and the junction held 11 bases outside the gene matches. CDR3 region: CASSFHRQGASNEQFF. The CDR3 DNA is TGTGCCAGCAGTTTTCACCGTCAGGGGGCAAGTAATGAGCAGTTCTTC.

This clone came up once. V and J are TRBV2 and TRBJ2-1; D ambiguous. Germline lookup yields CDR1 SNHLY and CDR2 FYNNEI. The CDR3 has 15 amino acids. The ends were cut back, 6 bases at V and 0 bases at J, with 12 bases in the middle. As DNA, the CDR3 is TGTGCCAGCAGGCATAGTACTTCCTCCTACAATGAGCAGTTCTTC. Its protein is CASRHSTSSYNEQFF.

This clone was seen once. The chain combines TRBV9 with TRBJ2-3; possible D gene TRBD2, 5 bases. The CDR3 contains 13 residues. Germline V gene data show CDR1 as SGDLS and CDR2 as YYNGEE. The V end was cut by 5 bases, the J end by 0 bases, with 7 bases between. The CDR3 loop is CASSSASTDTQYF. For the CDR3, the DNA is TGTGCCAGCAGTAGCGCTAGCACAGATACGCAGTATTTT.

The J gene is TRBJ2-1, the V gene TRBV28; tentative D call: TRBD2 (6 bases). Trimming took 9 bases from V and 2 from J, leaving 11 bases between them. CDR3 size: 13 residues. Germline V gene data show CDR1 as MDHEN and CDR2 as SYDVKM. CDR3 in amino acids: CASMRGTYNEQFF. CDR3 nucleotides: TGTGCCAGTATGCGGGGAACCTACAATGAGCAGTTCTTC.

The J gene is TRBJ2-7, the V gene TRBV10-3; TRBD1 matches at 9 bases. Germline trimming cut 5 bases from V and 3 bases from J; bases unmatched to any gene: 8. Germline V gives CDR1 ENHRY, CDR2 SYGVKD. The CDR3 is 15 residues long. The CDR3 DNA sequence: TGTGCCATCAGTCCCAGAGGGACAGGGTTCTACGAGCAGTACTTC. Its translation is CAISPRGTGFYEQYF.

The sample holds a few counts of this clone. The chain couples TRBV9 to TRBJ2-5; D is unclear. The CDR3 extends over 14 amino acids. Germline V gene data show CDR1 as SGDLS and CDR2 as YYNGEE. Between the trimmed V and J ends, which lost 0 bases and 2 bases, there was a span of 8 bases. The CDR3 DNA reads TGTGCCAGCAGCGTAGAGGGCGTTCAAGAGACCCAGTACTTC. It encodes CASSVEGVQETQYF.

The V call is TRBV7-9, the J call TRBJ1-6; possible D gene TRBD1, 5 bases. Germline CDR1 is SEHNR and CDR2 is FQNEAQ (reference sequence). Trimming left V 4 bases short and J 5 bases short, with 9 bases between. This CDR3 is 14 amino acids long. This CDR3 is CASSSTAHNSPLHF. The CDR3, as DNA: TGTGCCAGCAGCTCGACAGCTCATAATTCACCCCTCCACTTT.

This clone was picked up one time. CDR3 DNA: TGCGCCAGCAGCTTGGTTAGTTCGGGGCCCCAAGAGACCCAGTACTTC. Its protein is CASSLVSSGPQETQYF. The chain combines TRBV5-1 with TRBJ2-5, with D possibly called TRBD1 or TRBD2 (5 bases each). In germline, CDR1 is SGHRS, CDR2 YFSETQ. V dropped 0 bases and J dropped 1 base, with 13 bases sitting between them. This CDR3 has 16 amino acids.

V and J are TRBV18 and TRBJ2-7; 12 nucleotides agree with TRBD2. Germline CDR1 is KGHSH and CDR2 is LQKENI. V was pared by 3 bases and J by 6 bases, with 18 bases of the junction left unmatched. The length of the CDR3 is 19 residues. The CDR3 DNA sequence: TGTGCCAGCTCACCGCAGGTCGCTAGCGGGAGGGCCAGGTTCGGCGAGCAGTACTTC. Its protein is CASSPQVASGRARFGEQYF.

CDR3 sequence (DNA): TGTGCCATCTCCGGGACAGGCCCAGCTAACTATGGCTACACCTTC. Translated: CAISGTGPANYGYTF. The chain employs TRBV10-3 and TRBJ1-2; 8 nucleotides align to TRBD1. This CDR3 is 15 amino acids long. Germline CDR1 and CDR2: ENHRY and SYGVKD. The V gene end was trimmed by 8 bases and the J gene end by 0 bases; junction bases not matched to a gene: 8.

V is TRBV21-1 and J is TRBJ1-5; the D call in the table, TRBD1, was not verified against the DNA. TRBV21-1 is described as a pseudogene. The CDR3 sequence is 18 residues long. CDR3 loop: CASSNKERGQIGNQPQHF. The CDR3 region has the DNA TGTGCCAGCAGCAATAAGGAAAGGGGACAGATCGGCAATCAGCCCCAGCATTTT.

The J gene is TRBJ2-1, the V gene TRBV21-1; TRBD2 is the table's D call, not checked against the DNA. TRBV21-1 is tagged as a pseudogene. The CDR3 length is 16 residues. This CDR3 is CASSKETDLGYNEQFF. CDR3 nucleotides: TGTGCCAGCAGCAAAGAGACTGATCTTGGGTACAATGAGCAGTTCTTC.

V usage is TRBV18 and J usage is TRBJ2-2, with no clear D. The CDR3 consists of 15 residues. The V end was cut by 8 bases, the J end by 3 bases, with 16 bases between. Germline CDR1 KGHSH, CDR2 LQKENI. The CDR3 here is CASAKGSRDTGELFF. CDR3 coding DNA: TGTGCCAGCGCCAAAGGCAGTAGAGACACCGGGGAGCTGTTTTTT. Variable domain in full (rest from reference TRBV18 and TRBJ2-2): NAGVMQNPRHLVRRRGQEARLRCSPMKGHSHVYWYRQLPEEGLKFMVYLQKENIIDESGMPKERFSAEFPKEGPSILRIQQVVRGDSAAYFCASAKGSRDTGELFFGEGSRLTVL.

CDR3 amino acids: CASSPSQDGQYF. CDR3 DNA sequence: TGTGCCAGCAGCCCCTCCCAGGATGGGCAGTACTTC. The V and J genes are TRBV11-2 and TRBJ2-7; D is undetermined. CDR1 and CDR2 (germline): SGHAT, FQNNGV. Trimming shortened V by 5 bases and J by 9 bases, and 14 bases separated the two germline ends. CDR3 length: 12 residues.

The genes are TRBV2 and TRBJ2-1, with D possibly being TRBD2 (7 bases). The CDR3 contains 15 residues. Per germline, CDR1 SNHLY and CDR2 FYNNEI. The V end was cut by 5 bases, the J end by 8 bases, with 19 bases between. The chain's CDR3 is CASSQQGSGLDEQFF. The CDR3, as DNA: TGTGCCAGCAGTCAACAGGGTTCCGGACTAGATGAGCAGTTCTTC.